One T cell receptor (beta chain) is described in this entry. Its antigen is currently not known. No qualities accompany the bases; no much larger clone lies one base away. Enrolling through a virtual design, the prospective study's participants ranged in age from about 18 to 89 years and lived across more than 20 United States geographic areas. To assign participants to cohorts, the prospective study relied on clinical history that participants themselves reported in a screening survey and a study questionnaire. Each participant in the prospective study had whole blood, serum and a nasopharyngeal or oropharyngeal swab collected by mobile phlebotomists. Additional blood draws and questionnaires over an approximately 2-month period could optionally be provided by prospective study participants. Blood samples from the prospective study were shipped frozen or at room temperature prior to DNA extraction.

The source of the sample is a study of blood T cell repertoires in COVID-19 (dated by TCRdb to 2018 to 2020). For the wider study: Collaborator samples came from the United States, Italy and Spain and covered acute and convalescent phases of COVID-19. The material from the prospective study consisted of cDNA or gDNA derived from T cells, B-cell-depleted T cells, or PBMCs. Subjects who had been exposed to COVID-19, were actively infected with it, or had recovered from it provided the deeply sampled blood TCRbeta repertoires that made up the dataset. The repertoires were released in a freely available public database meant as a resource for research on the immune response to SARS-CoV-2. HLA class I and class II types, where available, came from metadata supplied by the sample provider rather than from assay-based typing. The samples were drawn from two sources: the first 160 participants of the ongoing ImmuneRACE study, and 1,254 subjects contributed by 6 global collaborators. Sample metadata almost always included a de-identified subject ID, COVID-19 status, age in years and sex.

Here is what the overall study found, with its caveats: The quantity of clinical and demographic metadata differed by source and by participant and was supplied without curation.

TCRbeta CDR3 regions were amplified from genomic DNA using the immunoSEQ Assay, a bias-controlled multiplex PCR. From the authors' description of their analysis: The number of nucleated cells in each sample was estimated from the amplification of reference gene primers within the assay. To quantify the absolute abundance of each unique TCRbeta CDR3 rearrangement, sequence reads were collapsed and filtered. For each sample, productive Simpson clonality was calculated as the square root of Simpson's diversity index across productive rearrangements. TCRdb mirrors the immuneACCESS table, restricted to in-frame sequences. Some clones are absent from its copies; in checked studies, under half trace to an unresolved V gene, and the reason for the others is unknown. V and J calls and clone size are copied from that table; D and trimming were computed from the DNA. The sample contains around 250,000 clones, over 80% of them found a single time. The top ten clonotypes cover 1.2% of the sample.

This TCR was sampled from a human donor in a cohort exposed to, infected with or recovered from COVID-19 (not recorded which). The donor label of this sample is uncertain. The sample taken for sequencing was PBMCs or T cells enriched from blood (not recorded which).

At the DNA level, the sequence is TGTGCCAGCAGCGTAGGGACAGGGCCCATATCTCGCACAGATACGCAGTATTTT. Its translation is CASSVGTGPISRTDTQYF. The receptor chain draws on TRBV9 and TRBJ2-3; 8 junctional bases match TRBD1. Per the germline V gene, SGDLS is the CDR1 and YYNGEE is the CDR2. Its CDR3 holds 18 amino acids, cysteine through phenylalanine. Only CDR3 DNA remains: 54 bases, in frame from the first base. Germline trimming amounts to 0 bases on V and 1 base on J, with 10 as the count of junction bases outside the gene matches.